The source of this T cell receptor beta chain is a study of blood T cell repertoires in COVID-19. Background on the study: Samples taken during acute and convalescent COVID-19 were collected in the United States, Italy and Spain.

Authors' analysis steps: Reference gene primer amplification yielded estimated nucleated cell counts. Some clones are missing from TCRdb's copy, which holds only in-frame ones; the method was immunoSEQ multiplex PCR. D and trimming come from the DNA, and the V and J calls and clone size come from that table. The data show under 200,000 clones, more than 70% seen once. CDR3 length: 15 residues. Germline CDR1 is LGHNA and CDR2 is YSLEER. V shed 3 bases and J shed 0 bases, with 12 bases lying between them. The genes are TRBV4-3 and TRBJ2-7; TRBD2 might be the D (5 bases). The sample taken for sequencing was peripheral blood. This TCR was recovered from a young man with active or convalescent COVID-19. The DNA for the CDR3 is TGCGCCAGCAGCCACGACCTTGGGAGCTCCTACGAGCAGTACTTC. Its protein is CASSHDLGSSYEQYF.